The 21 T cell receptor beta chains reported below all come from one sample, sequenced in a study of a mutant IDH1 vaccine in newly diagnosed glioma. Time point reported: week 35, safety follow-up. Vaccine doses each comprised 300 ug of mutant IDH1 20-mer peptide, with topical imiquimod. Method: immunoSEQ multiplex PCR; TCRdb's copy keeps in-frame clones and lacks some. The repertoire holds tens of thousands of clones, with around nine tenths as singletons. Their cognate antigens are unknown. Here the sequenced sample was PBMCs, taken from a glioma patient whose treatment included an IDH1 peptide vaccine. These receptors originate from a man aged 25 to 40 with glioma.

J is TRBJ2-1 and V is TRBV5-1; possible D gene TRBD2, 6 bases. The germline CDR1 and CDR2 sequences are SGHRS and YFSETQ. Between the trimmed V and J ends, which lost 4 bases and 1 base, there was a span of 12 bases. This CDR3 spans 15 amino acids. The chain's CDR3 is CASSRGTVSYNEQFF. CDR3 in DNA: TGCGCCAGCAGCCGAGGGACTGTATCCTACAATGAGCAGTTCTTC.

Remarks on this clone: Additional DNA sequences in this sample encode the identical CDR3. The rearrangement uses TRBV5-1 and TRBJ1-1; 10 bases align to TRBD1. CDR1 and CDR2 (germline): SGHRS, YFSETQ. Germline trimming cut 3 bases from V and 3 bases from J; bases unmatched to any gene: 2. The CDR3 length is 14 residues. The CDR3 DNA sequence: TGCGCCAGCAGCTCCGGGACAGGGGACACTGAAGCTTTCTTT. Translated: CASSSGTGDTEAFF.

The V gene is TRBV27, the J gene TRBJ2-5, with TRBD1 as a possible D gene (5 bases). V gave up 5 bases and J gave up 3 bases, with 13 bases separating them. The CDR3 length is 14 residues. Germline V gives CDR1 MNHEY, CDR2 SMNVEV (reference sequence). Here the CDR3 DNA reads TGTGCCAGCAGTCCTAACGGACACAAAGAGACCCAGTACTTC. It specifies CASSPNGHKETQYF.

The rearrangement links TRBV19 to TRBJ1-3; D is undetermined. Trimming took 3 bases from V and 0 from J, leaving 9 bases between them. The length of the CDR3 is 15 residues. CDR1 and CDR2 from the germline V gene are LNHDA and SQIVND (reference sequence). The CDR3 DNA reads as TGTGCCAGTAGTATTTTCGTCTCCTCTGGAAACACCATATATTTT. This translates into CASSIFVSSGNTIYF.

The chain links TRBV6-1 to TRBJ2-7, with D perhaps assigned TRBD1 or TRBD2 (5 bases each). The V gene lost 3 bases and the J gene lost 3 bases, with 15 bases spanning the gap. CDR1 MNHNS and CDR2 SASEGT come from the germline V gene. The CDR3 runs 15 residues. The CDR3 reads CASSDEWDGYYEQYF. The DNA for the CDR3 is TGTGCCAGCAGTGACGAATGGGACGGCTACTACGAGCAGTACTTC.

The chain employs TRBV30 and TRBJ2-7; D tentatively fits TRBD1 or TRBD2 (6 bases each). The CDR3 has 14 residues. The germline V gene has CDR1 GTSNPN and CDR2 SVGIG (reference sequence). Trimming left V 1 base short and J 2 bases short, with 12 bases between. Here the CDR3 reads CAWSGGDTAYEQYF. CDR3 in DNA: TGTGCCTGGAGTGGGGGGGACACAGCCTACGAGCAGTACTTC.

The J gene is TRBJ2-3, the V gene TRBV6-1; D is possibly TRBD1 or TRBD2 (5 bases each). This CDR3 has 14 residues. Germline CDR1 reads MNHNS; CDR2 reads SASEGT. The V end was cut by 8 bases, the J end by 2 bases, with 14 bases between. CDR3 sequence (DNA): TGTGCCAGCGCGGAGTGGGGGTACACAGATACGCAGTATTTT. This translates into CASAEWGYTDTQYF.

The chain carries TRBV6-5 and TRBJ1-2, with unresolved D. V was cut by 6 bases and J by 2 bases, with 10 bases left in between. The CDR3 loop spans 13 amino acids. Germline V gene data show CDR1 as MNHEY and CDR2 as SVGAGI. The CDR3 coding sequence is TGTGCCAGCAGCCGCGACGGGAACTATGGCTACACCTTC. Protein sequence: CASSRDGNYGYTF.

In its sample, this clone was seen once. The chain is built from TRBV9 and TRBJ2-3; D possibly corresponds to TRBD2 (5 bases). The CDR3 contains 16 residues. Germline-derived CDR1 and CDR2 are SGDLS and YYNGEE. Between the trimmed V and J ends, which lost 4 bases and 0 bases, there was a span of 15 bases. This CDR3 is CASSPGEIGSTDTQYF. The DNA of the CDR3 is TGTGCCAGCAGCCCCGGGGAGATTGGGAGCACAGATACGCAGTATTTT. The full variable domain, completed using reference TRBV9 and TRBJ2-3, is DSGVTQTPKHLITATGQRVTLRCSPRSGDLSVYWYQQSLDQGLQFLIQYYNGEERAKGNILERFSAQQFPDLHSELNLSSLELGDSALYFCASSPGEIGSTDTQYFGPGTRLTVL.

The chain recombines TRBV19 with TRBJ1-1; 12 bases match TRBD1. The length of the CDR3 is 13 residues. CDR1 is LNHDA, CDR2 SQIVND, per germline (reference sequence). Trimming cost V 6 bases and J 10 bases; bases outside gene matches: 6. CDR3 nucleotide sequence: TGTGCCAGTAGCGAGGGACAGGGGGCAACAGCTTTCTTT. Encoded protein: CASSEGQGATAFF.

The chain couples TRBV6-4 to TRBJ2-3; D is ambiguous. Germline-derived CDR1 and CDR2 are MRHNA and SNTAGT. This CDR3 is built from 12 residues. The V and J ends lost 0 bases and 7 bases respectively, with 5 bases between them. The CDR3 here is CASSDSVNTQYF. In nucleotides, the CDR3 is TGTGCCAGCAGTGACTCAGTTAATACGCAGTATTTT.

V is TRBV28 and J is TRBJ1-2; perhaps TRBD1 as D (6 bases). CDR3 length: 14 residues. Deletions cut 3 bases from V and 4 bases from J, with 12 bases between. The germline V gene has CDR1 MDHEN and CDR2 SYDVKM. Here the CDR3 DNA reads TGTGCCAGCAGTTTCTCGGGGGGCAGCTATGGCTACACCTTC. Protein product: CASSFSGGSYGYTF.

V gene TRBV28 combines with J gene TRBJ2-1; 10 bases map to TRBD2. Germline values: CDR1 MDHEN, CDR2 SYDVKM. The CDR3 runs to 17 residues. The J segment lost 6 bases and the V segment lost 5 bases, leaving 13 bases of the junction unmatched. The CDR3 DNA is TGTGCCAGCAGTAGTCCCAAGGAGCGGGAGGGGGTCAATGAGCAGTTCTTC. Amino acid sequence: CASSSPKEREGVNEQFF.

The chain joins TRBV4-1 to TRBJ2-5; D not resolved. This CDR3 has 13 residues. Trimming left V 1 base short and J 4 bases short, with 7 bases between. Looked up from germline, CDR1 is MGHRA and CDR2 is YSYEKL. The CDR3 sequence is CASSQVVPETQYF. Written as DNA, the CDR3 is TGCGCCAGCAGCCAAGTCGTCCCAGAGACCCAGTACTTC.

The chain uses TRBV7-8 and TRBJ2-3, with D maybe TRBD2 (6 bases). Trimming removed 3 bases from V and 1 base from J, with 14 bases in between. The CDR3 totals 16 residues. The germline V gene has CDR1 SGHVS and CDR2 FQNEAQ. Here the CDR3 DNA reads TGTGCCAGCAGCTTTAAACGGGAGCGGGGCACAGATACGCAGTATTTT. Protein product: CASSFKRERGTDTQYF.

The count of this clone is one. This chain joins TRBV11-2 and TRBJ2-5; D unclear. V was shortened by 0 bases and J by 6 bases, with 5 bases between the two germline ends. CDR1 and CDR2 from the germline V gene are SGHAT and FQNNGV. CDR3 length: 12 residues. The CDR3 bases are TGTGCCAGCAGCTTAGAGCGGAAGACCCAGTACTTC. Translated, it gives CASSLERKTQYF.

This chain connects TRBV2 to TRBJ1-2; D ambiguous. Deletions cut 6 bases from V and 7 bases from J, with 15 bases between. Germline V gene lookup returns CDR1 SNHLY and CDR2 FYNNEI. There are 13 residues in the CDR3. CDR3 sequence (DNA): TGTGCCAGCAGCGGCCGGGCAGTCCGTGGCTACACCTTC. It translates to CASSGRAVRGYTF.

This chain joins TRBV6-1 and TRBJ2-3; the D is unclear. The V gene lost 0 bases and the J gene lost 8 bases, with 18 bases spanning the gap. Per germline, CDR1 MNHNS and CDR2 SASEGT. The CDR3 is 16 residues long. The CDR3 nucleotides read TGTGCCAGCAGTGAAGCCACTATATGGCGCGAAGGTACGCAGTATTTT. Its protein product is CASSEATIWREGTQYF.

The V call is TRBV27, the J call TRBJ1-5; 11 positions agree with TRBD1. This CDR3 is 18 amino acids long. V shed 7 bases, J shed 0 bases, and the junction held 11 bases outside the gene matches. The germline V gene has CDR1 MNHEY and CDR2 SMNVEV (reference sequence). The CDR3 DNA is TGTGCCAGCAAACAGTCGGGACAGGGGGGAACTAGCAATCAGCCCCAGCATTTT. Amino acids: CASKQSGQGGTSNQPQHF.

The chain joins TRBV7-9 to TRBJ2-1; D not resolved. The length of the CDR3 is 13 residues. V was shortened by 4 bases and J by 4 bases, with 8 bases between the two germline ends. Germline V lookup: CDR1 SEHNR, CDR2 FQNEAQ (reference sequence). This chain's CDR3 is CASSSSRYNEQFF. The CDR3 region has the DNA TGTGCCAGCAGCTCCTCTAGGTACAATGAGCAGTTCTTC. Together with reference TRBV7-9 and TRBJ2-1, the CDR3 gives the full variable domain: DTGVSQNPRHKITKRGQNVTFRCDPISEHNRLYWYRQTLGQGPEFLTYFQNEAQLEKSRLLSDRFSAERPKGSFSTLEIQRTEQGDSAMYLCASSSSRYNEQFFGPGTRLTVL.

The DNA of the CDR3 is TGTGCCAGCAGCGTGTCAAGCAATCAGCCCCAGCATTTT. Translated, it gives CASSVSSNQPQHF. The chain carries TRBV9 and TRBJ1-5; no clear D gene. V dropped 2 bases and J dropped 1 base, with 4 bases sitting between them. Germline values: CDR1 SGDLS, CDR2 YYNGEE. This CDR3 region has 13 residues. Full variable domain (rest looked up from reference TRBV9 and TRBJ1-5): DSGVTQTPKHLITATGQRVTLRCSPRSGDLSVYWYQQSLDQGLQFLIQYYNGEERAKGNILERFSAQQFPDLHSELNLSSLELGDSALYFCASSVSSNQPQHFGDGTRLSIL.